Listed here are 29 T cell receptor beta chains from one sample, sequenced in a study of cytomegalovirus exposure and HLA in healthy donors. Amplification used 60 Vbeta primers and 13 Jbeta primers. The assay was immunoSEQ multiplex PCR, and TCRdb's table has in-frame clones only and misses some. The table shows roughly 170,000 clones, with 80% occurring only once. The sequencing input was PBMCs. The receptors originated from a man aged 25-45 years in good health and CMV-seropositive.

The chain uses TRBV28 and TRBJ1-3; D might be TRBD1 (6 bases). The CDR3 runs to 13 residues. CDR1 and CDR2 (germline): MDHEN, SYDVKM. Trimming removed 11 bases from V and 2 bases from J, with 13 bases in between. The CDR3 spells CAGQQGPGNTIYF. CDR3 nucleotides: TGTGCCGGACAACAGGGTCCTGGAAACACCATATATTTT.

This chain links TRBV5-1 with TRBJ2-5; D may be TRBD2 (5 bases). Germline V gene lookup returns CDR1 SGHRS and CDR2 YFSETQ. Trimming stripped 4 bases from V and 1 base from J, with 14 bases between. CDR3 size: 15 residues. CDR3 nucleotide sequence: TGCGCCAGCAGCCACAACGCCGGGGTCCAAGAGACCCAGTACTTC. The encoded protein is CASSHNAGVQETQYF.

Only one count was recorded for this clone. The chain uses TRBV6-4 and TRBJ1-5; 9 nucleotides agree with TRBD1. CDR1 MRHNA and CDR2 SNTAGT come from the germline V gene. The J segment lost 0 bases and the V segment lost 0 bases, leaving 9 bases of the junction unmatched. This CDR3 is built from 19 residues. The CDR3 here is CASSDSSRGQGYSNQPQHF. In DNA form, the CDR3 reads TGTGCCAGCAGTGACTCGAGCAGGGGACAGGGATATAGCAATCAGCCCCAGCATTTT.

This clone was counted once. The genes are TRBV10-2 and TRBJ2-7, with 12 bases aligning to TRBD2. Germline CDR1 WSHSY, CDR2 SAAADI. The V gene end was trimmed by 6 bases and the J gene end by 6 bases; junction bases not matched to a gene: 3. The CDR3 extends over 13 amino acids. The CDR3: CASSPGLAGEQYF. The CDR3 DNA follows: TGCGCCAGCAGCCCGGGACTAGCGGGCGAGCAGTACTTC.

The chain joins TRBV2 to TRBJ2-2, with D unresolved. The CDR3 has 14 amino acids. V was trimmed by 5 bases and J by 0 bases, leaving 7 bases between them. The germline CDR1 and CDR2 sequences are SNHLY and FYNNEI. CDR3 loop: CASSHYSNTGELFF. The CDR3 region has the DNA TGTGCCAGCAGTCATTACTCGAACACCGGGGAGCTGTTTTTT.

The rearrangement joins TRBV6-6 to TRBJ2-7, with D hard to call. V was shortened by 5 bases and J by 4 bases, with 9 bases between the two germline ends. Germline assignment: CDR1 MNHNY and CDR2 SVGAGI (reference sequence). The CDR3 consists of 12 residues. Here the CDR3 reads CASSKEKYEQYF. CDR3 DNA sequence: TGTGCCAGCAGTAAGGAGAAGTACGAGCAGTACTTC.

The chain combines TRBV4-3 with TRBJ2-1; 14 bases line up with TRBD2. Germline trimming cut 1 base from V and 8 bases from J; bases unmatched to any gene: 10. Germline V gene data show CDR1 as LGHNA and CDR2 as YSLEER. The CDR3 runs to 18 residues. CDR3 sequence: CASSQGLAGGRFLYEQFF. The CDR3 DNA is TGCGCCAGCAGCCAAGGACTAGCGGGGGGGCGTTTCCTTTATGAGCAGTTCTTC.

The V gene is TRBV27, the J gene TRBJ1-1; TRBD1 agrees at 8 bases. The CDR3 totals 14 residues. The V segment lost 4 bases and the J segment 1 base; nucleotides outside the gene matches: 2. The V gene's germline CDR1 is MNHEY and CDR2 SMNVEV (reference sequence). The CDR3 spells CASSSGTGNTEAFF. As DNA, the CDR3 is TGTGCCAGCAGTTCTGGGACAGGGAACACTGAAGCTTTCTTT.

The chain links TRBV6-5 to TRBJ1-5; D not resolved. The CDR3 extends over 13 amino acids. Trimming left V 6 bases short and J 6 bases short, with 12 bases between. Germline loops: CDR1 MNHEY, CDR2 SVGAGI. The CDR3 nucleotides read TGTGCCAGCAGCCTATACCATGGTCAGCCCCAGCATTTT. This codes for CASSLYHGQPQHF.

The chain recombines TRBV10-1 with TRBJ2-2; D is ambiguous. Germline CDR1 reads WNHNN; CDR2 reads SYGVQD (reference sequence). V dropped 0 bases and J dropped 0 bases, with 11 bases sitting between them. The CDR3 spans 17 residues. CDR3 sequence: CASSESPGFANTGELFF. DNA for the CDR3: TGCGCCAGCAGTGAGTCACCCGGGTTCGCGAACACCGGGGAGCTGTTTTTT.

The V and J genes are TRBV6-5 and TRBJ1-2; TRBD1 matches at 7 bases. V shed 5 bases, J shed 13 bases, and the junction held 13 bases outside the gene matches. CDR1 and CDR2 (germline): MNHEY, SVGAGI. The CDR3 runs 13 residues. CDR3 residues: CASSGNRGYRCTF. Written as DNA, the CDR3 is TGTGCCAGCAGTGGCAACAGGGGCTATCGCTGCACCTTC.

The CDR3 DNA sequence: TGTGCCTGGAGTGTTTTCCGGGAGGGCCAGCAGTTCTTC. This translates into CAWSVFREGQQFF. The chain links TRBV30 to TRBJ2-1; 8 nucleotides align to TRBD2. The V and J ends lost 0 bases and 11 bases, in that order; junction bases with no gene match: 6. The CDR3 is 13 residues long. Germline values: CDR1 GTSNPN, CDR2 SVGIG (reference sequence). Together with reference TRBV30 and TRBJ2-1, the CDR3 gives the full variable domain: SQTIHQWPATLVQPVGSPLSLECTVEGTSNPNLYWYRQAAGRGLQLLFYSVGIGQISSEVPQNLSASRPQDRQFILSSKKLLLSDSGFYLCAWSVFREGQQFFGPGTRLTVL.

The chain employs TRBV2 and TRBJ1-2, with TRBD1 matching over 7 bases. The germline V gene encodes CDR1 SNHLY and CDR2 FYNNEI. There are 12 residues in the CDR3. CDR3 DNA sequence: TGTGACAGGGGAACAGGGAACTATGGCTACACCTTC. It translates to CDRGTGNYGYTF.

The rearrangement joins TRBV19 to TRBJ1-6; possible D gene TRBD1, 5 bases. V gave up 1 base and J gave up 10 bases, with 11 bases separating them. The CDR3 is 14 amino acids. Germline assignment: CDR1 LNHDA and CDR2 SQIVND (reference sequence). The CDR3 region has the DNA TGTGCCAGTAGTATAGGTCAGGGAATCTCACCCCTCCACTTT. It is translated as CASSIGQGISPLHF. Filled out from reference TRBV19 and TRBJ1-6, the complete variable domain reads DGGITQSPKYLFRKEGQNVTLSCEQNLNHDAMYWYRQDPGQGLRLIYYSQIVNDFQKGDIAEGYSVSREKKESFPLTVTSAQKNPTAFYLCASSIGQGISPLHFGNGTRLTVT.

The V gene is TRBV7-3, the J gene TRBJ2-5; D gene uncertain. CDR3 length: 12 amino acids. Trimming took 5 bases from V and 9 from J, leaving 13 bases between them. Germline V gene data show CDR1 as SGHTA and CDR2 as FQGTGA. CDR3 protein: CASSQGVGAQYF. In DNA, the CDR3 is TGTGCCAGCAGCCAAGGCGTAGGAGCCCAGTACTTC. The full variable domain, rest sourced from reference TRBV7-3 and TRBJ2-5, is GAGVSQTPSNKVTEKGKYVELRCDPISGHTALYWYRQSLGQGPEFLIYFQGTGAADDSGLPNDRFFAVRPEGSVSTLKIQRTERGDSAVYLCASSQGVGAQYFGPGTRLLVL.

CDR3 loop: CASSLVVPGDNQPQHF. The CDR3 nucleotides read TGTGCCAGCAGCTTAGTTGTCCCAGGCGATAATCAGCCCCAGCATTTT. The chain joins TRBV7-8 to TRBJ1-5; D ambiguous. Germline CDR1 is SGHVS and CDR2 is FQNEAQ. The CDR3 extends over 16 amino acids. V was cut by 1 base and J by 4 bases, with 14 bases left in between. The variable domain in full, with the rest retrieved from reference TRBV7-8 and TRBJ1-5, is GAGVSQSPRYKVAKRGQDVALRCDPISGHVSLFWYQQALGQGPEFLTYFQNEAQLDKSGLPSDRFFAERPEGSVSTLKIQRTQQEDSAVYLCASSLVVPGDNQPQHFGDGTRLSIL.

This chain uses TRBV28 with TRBJ2-1, with TRBD2 matching over 8 bases. The CDR3 length is 14 residues. Germline CDR1 reads MDHEN; CDR2 reads SYDVKM. The V segment lost 10 bases and the J segment 0 bases; nucleotides outside the gene matches: 5. The CDR3 DNA reads TGTGCCACTGAAAGCGGGAGCTCCTACAATGAGCAGTTCTTC. Its translation: CATESGSSYNEQFF.

This clone was seen only once. CDR3 loop: CASSPGAGSGNTIYF. In DNA form, the CDR3 reads TGTGCCAGCAGCCCCGGTGCGGGCTCTGGAAACACCATATATTTT. This chain uses TRBV9 with TRBJ1-3; D gene ambiguous. Germline V gives CDR1 SGDLS, CDR2 YYNGEE. CDR3 length: 15 amino acids. The germline V and J ends were trimmed by 4 bases and 0 bases, with 11 bases remaining between them.

This chain uses TRBV27 with TRBJ2-3; 11 nucleotides agree with TRBD2. With V trimmed by 4 bases and J by 11 bases, 8 bases remained unmatched. The CDR3 has 14 amino acids. Germline V gives CDR1 MNHEY, CDR2 SMNVEV (reference sequence). The CDR3 sequence is CASSSPSGGTKQYF. Written as DNA, the CDR3 is TGTGCCAGCAGTTCTCCTAGCGGGGGGACAAAGCAGTATTTT.

The gene calls are TRBV7-2 and TRBJ1-6, with 8 bases identical to TRBD1. CDR1 is SGHTA, CDR2 FQGNSA, per germline. This CDR3 is 18 amino acids long. V gave up 4 bases and J gave up 0 bases; unmatched junction bases: 8. CDR3 sequence reads: CASSSPGQASSYNSPLHF. In nucleotides, the CDR3 is TGTGCCAGCAGCTCCCCGGGACAGGCCTCCTCCTATAATTCACCCCTCCACTTT.

The chain couples TRBV10-2 to TRBJ2-7; 9 bases map to TRBD2. The CDR3 totals 14 residues. Trimming removed 4 bases from V and 6 bases from J; junction bases left unmatched: 7. Per the germline V gene, CDR1 is WSHSY and CDR2 is SAAADI. The CDR3 nucleotides read TGCGCCAGCAGTGTGCAGCGGGAGGAGTCCGAGCAGTACTTC. It translates to CASSVQREESEQYF.

CDR3 bases: TGTGCCAGCAGCCCCCGACCAGGGGACACTGAAGCTTTCTTT. This encodes CASSPRPGDTEAFF. V usage is TRBV14 and J usage is TRBJ1-1, with a possible D match to TRBD1 (6 bases). V gave up 4 bases and J gave up 3 bases, with 12 bases separating them. The CDR3 loop spans 14 amino acids. Germline CDR1 and CDR2: SGHDN and FVKESK.

The chain employs TRBV2 and TRBJ2-2, with 9 bases fitting TRBD1. There are 15 residues in the CDR3. From germline, CDR1 is SNHLY and CDR2 FYNNEI. Trimming took 8 bases from V and 7 from J; bases not matched to a gene: 11. The CDR3 is CASGRDRASFGELFF. Here the CDR3 DNA reads TGTGCCAGCGGCAGGGACAGGGCCTCCTTCGGGGAGCTGTTTTTT. Full variable domain (outside the CDR3, taken from reference TRBV2 and TRBJ2-2): EPEVTQTPSHQVTQMGQEVILRCVPISNHLYFYWYRQILGQKVEFLVSFYNNEISEKSEIFDDQFSVERPDGSNFTLKIRSTKLEDSAMYFCASGRDRASFGELFFGEGSRLTVL.

V gene TRBV6-5 combines with J gene TRBJ2-5; 8 bases match TRBD2. V shed 6 bases, J shed 11 bases, and the junction held 17 bases outside the gene matches. The germline V gene encodes CDR1 MNHEY and CDR2 SVGAGI. The CDR3 has 15 residues. Here the CDR3 DNA reads TGTGCCAGCAGACACCACGAGGGTAGCGGGGTCGTGCAGTACTTC. Translation: CASRHHEGSGVVQYF.

The chain employs TRBV27 and TRBJ1-6, with TRBD1 matching over 10 bases. The germline V gene has CDR1 MNHEY and CDR2 SMNVEV (reference sequence). This CDR3 has 15 residues. V dropped 3 bases and J dropped 10; count of bases not matched to a gene: 6. CDR3 DNA: TGTGCCAGCAGTTTGACAGGGGGCTATGGGTCACCCCTCCACTTT. This translates into CASSLTGGYGSPLHF.

The chain joins TRBV7-2 to TRBJ2-5; D unclear. Trimming pared 5 bases from V and 5 bases from J, leaving 6 bases between. The germline V gene has CDR1 SGHTA and CDR2 FQGNSA. There are 11 residues in the CDR3. The CDR3 loop is CASSIRETQYF. The CDR3 DNA is TGTGCCAGCAGCATTCGGGAGACCCAGTACTTC.

The gene calls are TRBV5-1 and TRBJ2-7; possibly TRBD1 for D (6 bases). Germline loops: CDR1 SGHRS, CDR2 YFSETQ. Trimming shortened V by 0 bases and J by 7 bases, and 20 bases separated the two germline ends. This CDR3 has 16 amino acids. The DNA of the CDR3 is TGCGCCAGCAGCTTGGCCCGGGACACCATACGGAGGGAGCAGTACTTC. This sequence encodes CASSLARDTIRREQYF.

This clone was recorded a few times. V usage is TRBV2 and J usage is TRBJ2-7; 7 nucleotides align to TRBD1. Germline V gives CDR1 SNHLY, CDR2 FYNNEI. The J segment lost 7 bases and the V segment lost 2 bases, leaving 8 bases of the junction unmatched. The CDR3 consists of 14 residues. The CDR3 sequence: CASSERGQLREQYF. Written as DNA, the CDR3 is TGTGCCAGCAGTGAAAGGGGACAGCTAAGGGAGCAGTACTTC.

The rearrangement links TRBV14 to TRBJ2-2; D call uncertain. Looked up from germline, CDR1 is SGHDN and CDR2 is FVKESK. V was pared by 0 bases and J by 4 bases, with 6 bases between. The CDR3 consists of 14 residues. The CDR3 spells CASSQDPLTGELFF. CDR3 coding DNA: TGTGCCAGCAGCCAAGACCCCCTCACCGGGGAGCTGTTTTTT.